Reported below is one TCR beta chain. This sample was taken from a study of T cells after somatic rescue of genetic block. TCRdb keeps only in-frame clones here, not all; method: immunoSEQ multiplex PCR. The sample lists about 7,000 clones; roughly four fifths were seen once. Between the trimmed V and J ends, which lost 0 bases and 2 bases, there was a span of 15 bases. Per germline, CDR1 SGDLS and CDR2 YYNGEE. The CDR3 has 17 residues. The V call is TRBV9, the J call TRBJ2-1; D is possibly TRBD1 (6 bases). The sequenced material came from peripheral blood mononuclear cells (PBMCs). The receptor's source is a boy aged 10-17 years. The CDR3 reads CASSVAAGALTYNEQFF. CDR3 sequence (DNA): TGTGCCAGCAGCGTAGCGGCAGGGGCCCTAACCTACAATGAGCAGTTCTTC.